This TCR beta chain was retrieved from a study of blood T cell repertoires in COVID-19. The CDR3 covers 14 residues. In germline, CDR1 is MDHEN, CDR2 SYDVKM. The V gene end was trimmed by 6 bases and the J gene end by 6 bases; junction bases not matched to a gene: 9. Some clones are missing from TCRdb's copy, which holds only in-frame ones; the method was immunoSEQ multiplex PCR. This table holds around 250,000 clones, approximately 86% found once. This TCR was recovered from a human donor in a cohort sampled during active COVID-19. J is TRBJ1-2 and V is TRBV28, with 8 nucleotides matching TRBD1. Sequenced input: peripheral blood. The DNA for the CDR3 is TGTGCCAGCAGACTAACCGGGACAGGTCATGGCTACACCTTC. This gives the protein CASRLTGTGHGYTF.